Below are 28 T cell receptor beta chains sequenced from a single sample in a study of coeliac disease. Measured with immunoSEQ multiplex PCR; TCRdb has only the in-frame clones, and not every one. The sample yields roughly 6,700 clones, roughly 60% seen once. Material for sequencing was lymphocytes from the gut lamina propria. Source of these receptors: a man aged 60-69 years with celiac disease on a gluten-free diet.

On this clone: The same CDR3 arises from other DNA sequences in this sample as well. V and J are TRBV30 and TRBJ1-6; the match to TRBD1 covers 9 bases. This CDR3 has 15 amino acids. Looked up from germline, CDR1 is GTSNPN and CDR2 is SVGIG (reference sequence). J lost 10 bases, V lost 3 bases, and 10 bases had no gene match. The CDR3 sequence: CAWSRSGQGNSPLHF. The CDR3 region has the DNA TGTGCCTGGAGCCGATCGGGACAGGGAAACTCACCCCTCCACTTT.

On this clone itself: One end of the junction does not line up with germline, which may come from a read error. This chain uses TRBV6-1 with TRBJ1-1, with 8 bases aligning to TRBD1. The germline V gene encodes CDR1 MNHNS and CDR2 SASEGT. This CDR3 is built from 14 residues. The CDR3 DNA reads as TGTGCCAGCAGTCTACAGGGGGGGAACGCTGAAGCTTTCTTT. Protein product: CASSLQGGNAEAFF.

The chain links TRBV5-4 to TRBJ2-3; D possibly corresponds to TRBD2 (6 bases). The V end lost 0 bases, the J end lost 1 base, and 6 bases lay between the germline ends. Per the germline V gene, CDR1 is SGHNT and CDR2 is YYREEE (reference sequence). The CDR3 sequence is 14 residues long. CDR3 DNA sequence: TGTGCCAGCAGCTTGGCTAGCGGCACAGATACGCAGTATTTT. Translating gives CASSLASGTDTQYF.

V is TRBV5-4 and J is TRBJ1-2, with a possible D match to TRBD1 (6 bases). Germline CDR1 SGHNT, CDR2 YYREEE (reference sequence). This CDR3 contains 15 residues. V was cut by 4 bases and J by 5 bases, with 18 bases left in between. The CDR3 loop is CASSGSGGGGYGYTF. CDR3 in DNA: TGTGCCAGCAGCGGATCGGGGGGAGGGGGTTATGGCTACACCTTC.

The table lists this clone with a few counts. The chain employs TRBV7-2 and TRBJ2-3, with a weak D call TRBD2 (6 bases). This CDR3 comprises 16 residues. The V end lost 1 base, the J end lost 2 bases, and 13 bases lay between the germline ends. Germline V gene sequence: CDR1 SGHTA, CDR2 FQGNSA. Written as DNA, the CDR3 is TGTGCCAGCAGCTTAGGGGGACTCACTCCCACAGATACGCAGTATTTT. It yields the protein CASSLGGLTPTDTQYF.

This clone was seen once. The CDR3 DNA reads TGTGCCAGCAGCTTATTTAAGGGGTCTTACAATGAGCAGTTCTTC. Its protein product is CASSLFKGSYNEQFF. The chain carries TRBV7-3 and TRBJ2-1, with D possibly matching TRBD1 (5 bases). V shed 2 bases and J shed 4 bases, with 12 bases lying between them. The CDR3 has 15 amino acids. Looked up from germline, CDR1 is SGHTA and CDR2 is FQGTGA.

This clone was recorded a few times. The genes are TRBV11-3 and TRBJ2-3, with D possibly TRBD2 on 6 matching bases. V shed 5 bases and J shed 5 bases, with 14 bases lying between them. The CDR3 is 14 amino acids. Germline V gives CDR1 SGHNT, CDR2 YENEEA. In nucleotides, the CDR3 is TGTGCCAGCAGCGCGGGCCTCGGGGGAGATACGCAGTATTTT. Amino acids: CASSAGLGGDTQYF.

The rearrangement links TRBV12-2 to TRBJ2-7; no DNA check was done on the table's D call, TRBD1. TRBV12-2 is classified as a pseudogene. CDR3 size: 15 residues. DNA for the CDR3: TGTGCAAGTCGCTTACCCCGGACAGGGGCCTACGAGCAGTACTTC. It translates to CASRLPRTGAYEQYF.

The chain combines TRBV10-2 with TRBJ1-5; perhaps TRBD1 as D (6 bases). CDR3 length: 13 residues. The germline V and J ends were trimmed by 9 bases and 0 bases, with 9 bases remaining between them. The germline gives CDR1 WSHSY, CDR2 SAAADI. This CDR3 reads CASMGASNQPQHF. The DNA for the CDR3 is TGCGCCAGTATGGGGGCTAGCAATCAGCCCCAGCATTTT.

By sample share, this clone is medium-sized (0.01 to 0.1%). This chain links TRBV5-8 with TRBJ1-5, with D maybe TRBD1 (6 bases). The CDR3 runs 16 residues. Germline loops: CDR1 SGHTS, CDR2 YDEGEE. V dropped 4 bases and J dropped 0 bases, with 14 bases sitting between them. Written as DNA, the CDR3 is TGTGCCAGCAGCCCGGGGGGCTCCTATAGCAATCAGCCCCAGCATTTT. Encoded protein: CASSPGGSYSNQPQHF.

This clone was observed a handful of times. The J gene is TRBJ1-1, the V gene TRBV27, with 9 bases aligning to TRBD1. Germline CDR1 and CDR2: MNHEY and SMNVEV (reference sequence). There are 18 residues in the CDR3. Trimming at V came to 0 bases and at J to 0 bases, leaving 8 bases not matched to a gene. The CDR3 protein is CASSLSGGQGTMNTEAFF. The DNA for the CDR3 is TGTGCCAGCAGTTTATCGGGGGGACAGGGAACCATGAACACTGAAGCTTTCTTT.

The V gene is TRBV18, the J gene TRBJ2-5; 8 bases agree with TRBD1. The J call is doubtful: the DNA matches TRBJ2-7 better. This CDR3 spans 14 amino acids. The germline CDR1 and CDR2 sequences are KGHSH and LQKENI. CDR3 DNA: TGTGCCAGCTCACCAGGCAGGGGGCTTAGCGAGCAGTACTTC. Its protein is CASSPGRGLSEQYF.

This rearrangement joins TRBV5-1 to TRBJ2-3; 12 bases are shared with TRBD2. V dropped 4 bases and J dropped 6; count of bases not matched to a gene: 3. The CDR3 covers 14 residues. The germline CDR1 and CDR2 sequences are SGHRS and YFSETQ. CDR3: CASSQTSGGDTQYF. The CDR3 DNA reads TGCGCCAGCAGCCAGACTAGCGGGGGCGATACGCAGTATTTT.

V usage is TRBV10-1 and J usage is TRBJ2-5; D gene uncertain. The length of the CDR3 is 15 residues. Between the trimmed V and J ends, which lost 0 bases and 2 bases, there was a span of 10 bases. Germline lookup yields CDR1 WNHNN and CDR2 SYGVQD (reference sequence). CDR3 in DNA: TGCGCCAGCAGTGAGTCAAACATCTTGCAAGAGACCCAGTACTTC. Amino acids: CASSESNILQETQYF.

The J gene is TRBJ2-7, the V gene TRBV19; 9 nucleotides line up with TRBD2. This CDR3 has 13 amino acids. The ends lost 3 bases at V and 9 bases at J; junction bases unmatched: 6. Germline CDR1 is LNHDA and CDR2 is SQIVND (reference sequence). The CDR3 reads CASSMELAGTQYF. For the CDR3, the DNA is TGTGCCAGTAGTATGGAGCTAGCGGGGACGCAGTACTTC.

Only a few counts were recorded for this clone. The chain recombines TRBV9 with TRBJ1-1; D gene ambiguous. The germline V gene encodes CDR1 SGDLS and CDR2 YYNGEE. Trimming left V 3 bases short and J 4 bases short, with 10 bases between. The CDR3 sequence is 13 residues long. This CDR3 is CASSASGFTEAFF. In DNA form, the CDR3 reads TGTGCCAGCAGCGCCAGCGGGTTCACTGAAGCTTTCTTT.

CDR3 sequence (DNA): TGTGCCAGCAGCTTCGACAGGGCCGAGCAGTACTTC. Its translation is CASSFDRAEQYF. V usage is TRBV7-3 and J usage is TRBJ2-7, with 7 bases lining up with TRBD1. The CDR3 is made up of 12 amino acids. CDR1 is SGHTA and CDR2 is FQGTGA in the germline V gene. Germline trimming cut 3 bases from V and 6 bases from J; bases unmatched to any gene: 2. Full variable domain (remainder filled in from reference TRBV7-3 and TRBJ2-7): GAGVSQTPSNKVTEKGKYVELRCDPISGHTALYWYRQSLGQGPEFLIYFQGTGAADDSGLPNDRFFAVRPEGSVSTLKIQRTERGDSAVYLCASSFDRAEQYFGPGTRLTVT.

The J gene is TRBJ2-7, the V gene TRBV5-4; 7 positions agree with TRBD1. CDR3 length: 13 residues. Losses at the gene ends were 4 bases for V and 8 bases for J; bases not matched to a gene: 9. The germline V gene encodes CDR1 SGHNT and CDR2 YYREEE (reference sequence). The CDR3 loop reads CASSDGQAFKQYF. The CDR3 DNA reads TGTGCCAGCAGCGATGGACAGGCCTTCAAGCAGTACTTC.

The rearrangement uses TRBV6-6 and TRBJ1-1; no firm D call. The germline CDR1 and CDR2 sequences are MNHNY and SVGAGI (reference sequence). V was clipped by 6 bases and J by 1 base, with 6 bases between them. The CDR3 sequence is 12 residues long. DNA for the CDR3: TGTGCCAGCAGCCCGGGGAACACTGAAGCTTTCTTT. Translating it yields CASSPGNTEAFF.

CDR3 loop: CASSLGTNTDTEAFF. The CDR3 nucleotides are TGTGCCAGCAGCTTAGGTACCAACACAGACACTGAAGCTTTCTTT. The V and J genes are TRBV11-2 and TRBJ1-1; D unclear. Trimming took 1 base from V and 3 from J, leaving 12 bases between them. This CDR3 is built from 15 residues. From germline, CDR1 is SGHAT and CDR2 FQNNGV.

V and J are TRBV10-1 and TRBJ1-2; 10 bases line up with TRBD1. V dropped 7 bases and J dropped 8; count of bases not matched to a gene: 16. Germline V gene sequence: CDR1 WNHNN, CDR2 SYGVQD (reference sequence). This CDR3 contains 16 residues. CDR3 nucleotide sequence: TGCGCCAGCACCTCAAGTGGGACAGGGGTAACTGGGGGCTACACCTTC. Its protein product is CASTSSGTGVTGGYTF.

The gene calls are TRBV27 and TRBJ1-5; the match to TRBD1 covers 9 bases. The CDR3 spans 17 residues. Germline trimming cut 0 bases from V and 7 bases from J; bases unmatched to any gene: 10. Germline V gives CDR1 MNHEY, CDR2 SMNVEV (reference sequence). CDR3 protein: CASSLSQGATLLQPQHF. DNA of the CDR3: TGTGCCAGCAGTTTATCACAGGGGGCTACTTTACTCCAGCCCCAGCATTTT.

The chain employs TRBV28 and TRBJ1-1; the D gene is possibly TRBD1 (6 bases). The CDR3 has 15 amino acids. The V end lost 2 bases, the J end lost 0 bases, and 10 bases lay between the germline ends. Germline V lookup: CDR1 MDHEN, CDR2 SYDVKM. The CDR3 loop is CASSLGGAVNTEAFF. Written as DNA, the CDR3 is TGTGCCAGCAGTTTAGGGGGGGCGGTGAACACTGAAGCTTTCTTT.

The rearrangement uses TRBV2 and TRBJ1-1, with TRBD1 matching over 11 bases. This CDR3 has 14 amino acids. Trimming took 3 bases from V and 7 from J; bases not matched to a gene: 4. The germline CDR1 and CDR2 sequences are SNHLY and FYNNEI. The CDR3 spells CASSEDRGRGEAFF. CDR3 in DNA: TGTGCCAGCAGTGAGGACAGGGGGCGGGGTGAAGCTTTCTTT.

J is TRBJ2-5 and V is TRBV28; 8 bases agree with TRBD2. V shed 5 bases and J 0 bases; nucleotides not matched to a gene: 8. CDR3 length equals 16 residues. Germline loops: CDR1 MDHEN, CDR2 SYDVKM. The DNA for the CDR3 is TGTGCCAGCAGTGTGGGCGGGGGGACGTACCAAGAGACCCAGTACTTC. Translating gives CASSVGGGTYQETQYF.

This chain uses TRBV19 with TRBJ1-6; D gene unclear. CDR1 and CDR2 from the germline V gene are LNHDA and SQIVND (reference sequence). This CDR3 has 12 amino acids. With 4 bases removed from V and 8 bases from J, the gap between germline ends came to 6 bases. The CDR3 region is CASSTEYSPLHF. CDR3 DNA: TGTGCCAGTAGTACGGAGTATTCACCCCTCCACTTT.

The chain recombines TRBV11-2 with TRBJ1-5, with 7 positions matching TRBD1. The CDR3 sequence is 15 residues long. With V trimmed by 6 bases and J by 6 bases, 11 bases remained unmatched. Germline V gene sequence: CDR1 SGHAT, CDR2 FQNNGV. CDR3 residues: CASSRTAGGGQPQHF. As DNA, the CDR3 is TGTGCCAGCAGTAGAACAGCAGGGGGTGGTCAGCCCCAGCATTTT.

The J gene is TRBJ2-7, the V gene TRBV7-2, with D possibly being TRBD1 (5 bases). This CDR3 region has 14 residues. The V gene lost 4 bases and the J gene lost 6 bases, with 16 bases spanning the gap. CDR1 SGHTA and CDR2 FQGNSA come from the germline V gene. The CDR3 coding sequence is TGTGCCAGCAGCTACGGAAGGGGATCGCTCGAGCAGTACTTC. This sequence encodes CASSYGRGSLEQYF. The full variable domain, with the rest looked up from reference TRBV7-2 and TRBJ2-7, is GAGVSQSPSNKVTEKGKDVELRCDPISGHTALYWYRQSLGQGLEFLIYFQGNSAPDKSGLPSDRFSAERTGGSVSTLTIQRTQQEDSAVYLCASSYGRGSLEQYFGPGTRLTVT.